This TCR beta chain was recovered during a study of identical twins. TCRdb itself ran the 5' RACE reads through MiXCR, one entry per CDR3 protein. Of about 530,000 distinct CDR3 sequences listed, over 12% are singletons. The CDR3 length is 14 residues. Germline CDR1 KGHSH, CDR2 LQKENI. V gave up 3 bases and J gave up 5 bases, with 13 bases separating them. In addition, the sample was reused for a study of yellow fever vaccine responses in identical twins.

This sequence joins TRBV18 and TRBJ1-1; TRBD1 is a possible D gene (5 bases). The TCR sequence derives from a woman aged 18-29 years in good health. The sequencing sample was made of CD4+ T cells sorted from blood. The CDR3 bases are TGTGCCAGCTCACCGTGGGAGGGGAAGACTGAAGCTTTCTTT. Its translation is CASSPWEGKTEAFF.